What follows are 14 T cell receptor beta chains derived from one specimen sequenced in a study of blood T cell repertoires in COVID-19. Repertoires were generated with immunoSEQ multiplex PCR, while TCRdb's copy carries only in-frame clones and drops some. The data contain approximately 190,000 clones, 84% of them singletons. The sample comprised PBMCs or T cells enriched from blood (not recorded which). The receptors here all came from a young woman who had been exposed to COVID-19.

The J gene is TRBJ2-3, the V gene TRBV3-1 (or the pseudogene TRBV3-2), with TRBD2 identical over 8 bases. In germline, CDR1 is LGHDT, CDR2 YNNKEL (reference sequence). J gave up 3 bases and V 5 bases, and 1 base lay outside the gene matches. The CDR3 runs to 13 residues. DNA for the CDR3: TGTGCCAGCAGCAAGCGGGGGACAGATACGCAGTATTTT. It codes for CASSKRGTDTQYF.

This chain uses TRBV5-1 with TRBJ1-2, with unresolved D. This CDR3 is built from 14 residues. V lost 2 bases and J 1 base, leaving 9 bases between the germline ends. Looked up from germline, CDR1 is SGHRS and CDR2 is YFSETQ. The CDR3 region is CASSLGVSNYGYTF. In DNA, the CDR3 is TGCGCCAGCAGCTTAGGAGTCAGTAACTATGGCTACACCTTC. Full variable domain (remainder filled in from reference TRBV5-1 and TRBJ1-2): KAGVTQTPRYLIKTRGQQVTLSCSPISGHRSVSWYQQTPGQGLQFLFEYFSETQRNKGNFPGRFSGRQFSNSRSEMNVSTLELGDSALYLCASSLGVSNYGYTFGSGTRLTVV.

There are a few counts of this clone. The CDR3 region is CASSRDRGQGAREQYF. The CDR3 coding sequence is TGTGCCAGTAGTAGAGATAGGGGACAGGGGGCTCGCGAGCAGTACTTC. The gene calls are TRBV19 and TRBJ2-7; 12 bases agree with TRBD1. CDR1 and CDR2 (germline): LNHDA, SQIVND (reference sequence). Trimming took 4 bases from V and 6 from J; bases not matched to a gene: 10. The CDR3 totals 16 residues.

This chain uses TRBV20-1 with TRBJ1-1, with TRBD1 identical over 7 bases. Germline V gives CDR1 DFQATT, CDR2 SNEGSKA (reference sequence). This CDR3 comprises 11 residues. The V gene end was trimmed by 3 bases and the J gene end by 10 bases; junction bases not matched to a gene: 5. The CDR3 loop reads CSARRQGPAFF. The CDR3 DNA reads as TGCAGTGCTAGGCGACAGGGACCAGCTTTCTTT.

This chain links TRBV30 with TRBJ1-5; 9 bases align to TRBD1. The CDR3 loop spans 17 amino acids. Germline CDR1 and CDR2: GTSNPN and SVGIG (reference sequence). V was pared by 3 bases and J by 0 bases, with 9 bases of the junction left unmatched. For the CDR3, the DNA is TGTGCCTGGAGCCCGGACAGGGGACCTTATAGCAATCAGCCCCAGCATTTT. Amino acids: CAWSPDRGPYSNQPQHF.

This clone was seen a few times. The rearrangement links TRBV5-1 to TRBJ2-3; no definite D call. CDR1 is SGHRS and CDR2 is YFSETQ in the germline V gene. The ends were cut back, 3 bases at V and 6 bases at J, with 8 bases in the middle. The CDR3 totals 12 residues. DNA of the CDR3: TGCGCCAGCAGCTCTATAATTGATACGCAGTATTTT. This gives the protein CASSSIIDTQYF.

This chain connects TRBV10-3 to TRBJ2-3; D remains unclear. V lost 3 bases and J 1 base, leaving 8 bases between the germline ends. This CDR3 region has 14 residues. From germline, CDR1 is ENHRY and CDR2 SYGVKD. The CDR3: CAISEAGGTDTQYF. CDR3 in DNA: TGTGCCATCAGTGAAGCTGGTGGCACAGATACGCAGTATTTT.

This clone was detected only a few times. V and J are TRBV7-3 and TRBJ2-1, with a weak D call TRBD2 (6 bases). This CDR3 has 17 amino acids. V gave up 4 bases and J gave up 2 bases, with 18 bases separating them. Per germline, CDR1 SGHTA and CDR2 FQGTGA. CDR3 bases: TGTGCCAGCAGCTCCCCCTTACGGAGGGTGCCCTACAATGAGCAGTTCTTC. Translation gives CASSSPLRRVPYNEQFF.

The rearrangement links TRBV7-9 to TRBJ1-5; possibly TRBD1 for D (5 bases). V was pared by 5 bases and J by 5 bases, with 10 bases between. The CDR3 runs 13 residues. The germline CDR1 and CDR2 sequences are SEHNR and FQNEAQ (reference sequence). The CDR3 region is CASSPQGHQPQHF. CDR3 sequence (DNA): TGTGCCAGCAGCCCTCAGGGCCATCAGCCCCAGCATTTT.

V gene TRBV7-6 combines with J gene TRBJ2-1; 9 nucleotides align to TRBD1. The CDR3 spans 17 residues. Germline values: CDR1 SGHVS, CDR2 FNYEAQ. V trimming: 3 bases; J trimming: 3 bases; junction bases outside the gene matches: 9. The CDR3 spells CASSFGDRAFGYNEQFF. CDR3 sequence (DNA): TGTGCCAGCAGCTTCGGGGACAGGGCTTTTGGCTACAATGAGCAGTTCTTC.

This rearrangement joins TRBV5-5 to TRBJ1-6; D gene unclear. The CDR3 spans 13 residues. Between the trimmed V and J ends, which lost 4 bases and 9 bases, there was a span of 11 bases. Germline-derived CDR1 and CDR2 are SGHKS and YYEKEE (reference sequence). The CDR3 nucleotides are TGTGCCAGCAGCGCACATTATTCTTCACCCCTCCACTTT. Protein: CASSAHYSSPLHF. Complete variable domain (other parts from reference TRBV5-5 and TRBJ1-6): DAGVTQSPTHLIKTRGQQVTLRCSPISGHKSVSWYQQVLGQGPQFIFQYYEKEERGRGNFPDRFSARQFPNYSSELNVNALLLGDSALYLCASSAHYSSPLHFGNGTRLTVT.

This rearrangement joins TRBV7-6 to TRBJ1-2, with 7 bases that match TRBD1. CDR1 and CDR2 (germline): SGHVS, FNYEAQ. Trimming cost V 4 bases and J 0 bases; bases outside gene matches: 20. The CDR3 has 20 residues. For the CDR3, the DNA is TGTGCCAGCAGCTCCCCGAGGGACAGCACCGACGCCTCATCTAACTATGGCTACACCTTC. It translates to CASSSPRDSTDASSNYGYTF.

This chain connects TRBV30 to TRBJ2-7, with a weak D call TRBD1 (5 bases). Germline V CDR1 and CDR2: GTSNPN, SVGIG (reference sequence). The V gene lost 4 bases and the J gene lost 2 bases, with 9 bases spanning the gap. CDR3 length: 12 residues. The CDR3 loop reads CAWTTVPYEQYF. CDR3 sequence (DNA): TGTGCCTGGACGACAGTGCCCTACGAGCAGTACTTC.

The V gene is TRBV4-1, the J gene TRBJ2-2; TRBD2 matches 9 bases. With 4 bases clipped from V and 0 bases from J, the junction kept 6 bases outside the gene matches. The CDR3 is 17 amino acids. From germline, CDR1 is MGHRA and CDR2 YSYEKL. The CDR3 loop reads CASSPNSGGANTGELFF. The CDR3 nucleotides are TGCGCCAGCAGCCCAAATAGCGGGGGAGCGAACACCGGGGAGCTGTTTTTT.